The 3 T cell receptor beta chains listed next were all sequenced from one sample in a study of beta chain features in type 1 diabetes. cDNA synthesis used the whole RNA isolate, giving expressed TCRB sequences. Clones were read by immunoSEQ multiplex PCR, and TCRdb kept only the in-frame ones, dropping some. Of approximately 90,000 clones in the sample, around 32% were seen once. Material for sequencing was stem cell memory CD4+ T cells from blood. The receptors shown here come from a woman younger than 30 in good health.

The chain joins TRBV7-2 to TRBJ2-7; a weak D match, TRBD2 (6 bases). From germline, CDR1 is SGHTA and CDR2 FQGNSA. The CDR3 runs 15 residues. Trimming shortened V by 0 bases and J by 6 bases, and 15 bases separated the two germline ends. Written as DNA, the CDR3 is TGTGCCAGCAGCTTAGCGATGGGCGGGGCGACCGAGCAGTACTTC. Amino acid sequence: CASSLAMGGATEQYF.

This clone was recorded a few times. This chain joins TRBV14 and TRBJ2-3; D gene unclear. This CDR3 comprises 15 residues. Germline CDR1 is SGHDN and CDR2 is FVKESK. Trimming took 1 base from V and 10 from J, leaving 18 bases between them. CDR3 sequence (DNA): TGTGCCAGCAGCCAAGGTTTGGTTGGTAGTACCGCGCAGTATTTT. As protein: CASSQGLVGSTAQYF.

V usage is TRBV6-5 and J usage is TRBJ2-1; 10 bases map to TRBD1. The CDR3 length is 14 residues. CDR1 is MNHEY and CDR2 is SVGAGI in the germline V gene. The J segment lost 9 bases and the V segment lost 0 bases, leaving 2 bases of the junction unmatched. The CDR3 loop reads CASSYSRDRGEQFF. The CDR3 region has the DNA TGTGCCAGCAGTTACTCGAGGGACAGGGGTGAGCAGTTCTTC.